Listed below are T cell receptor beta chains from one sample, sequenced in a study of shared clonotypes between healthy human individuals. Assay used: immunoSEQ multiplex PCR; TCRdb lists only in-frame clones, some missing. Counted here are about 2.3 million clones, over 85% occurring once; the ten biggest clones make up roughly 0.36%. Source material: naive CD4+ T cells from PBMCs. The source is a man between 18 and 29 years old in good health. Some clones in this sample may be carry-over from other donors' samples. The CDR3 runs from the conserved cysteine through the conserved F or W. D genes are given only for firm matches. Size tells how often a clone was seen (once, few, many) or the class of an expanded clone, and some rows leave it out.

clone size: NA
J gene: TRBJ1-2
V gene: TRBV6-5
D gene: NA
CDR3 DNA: TGTGCCAGCAGCCCCCGGGGCAGAAGGGTCGGCTACACCTTC
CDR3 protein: CASSPRGRRVGYTF

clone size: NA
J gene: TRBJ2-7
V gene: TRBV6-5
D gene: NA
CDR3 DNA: TGTGCCAGCAGTCAGGGGTCCTACGAGCAGTACTTC
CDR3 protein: CASSQGSYEQYF

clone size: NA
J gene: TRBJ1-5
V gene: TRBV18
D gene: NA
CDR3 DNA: TGTGCCAGCTCCTTTGAGGGTCCGCCCCAGCCCCAGCATTTT
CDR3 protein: CASSFEGPPQPQHF

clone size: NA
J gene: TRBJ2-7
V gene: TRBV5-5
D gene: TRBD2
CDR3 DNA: TGTGCCAGCAGCTTGGTCGGGGGGAACGAGCAGTACTTC
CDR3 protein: CASSLVGGNEQYF

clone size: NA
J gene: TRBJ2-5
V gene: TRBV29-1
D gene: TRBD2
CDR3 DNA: TGCAGCGTTGAAAGACTAGCGGGAGAGGTGACCCAGTACTTC
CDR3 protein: CSVERLAGEVTQYF

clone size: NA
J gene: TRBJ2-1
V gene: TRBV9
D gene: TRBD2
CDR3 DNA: TGTGCCAGCAGCGCACTAGCGGGAGCTCAATATGAGCAGTTCTTC
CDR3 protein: CASSALAGAQYEQFF

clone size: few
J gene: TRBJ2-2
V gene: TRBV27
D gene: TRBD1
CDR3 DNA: TGTGCCAGCAGTTTCGAGACAGGGATCACCGGGGAGCTGTTTTTT
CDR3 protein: CASSFETGITGELFF

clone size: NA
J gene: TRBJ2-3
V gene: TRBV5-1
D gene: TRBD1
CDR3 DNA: TGCGCCAGCAGGTACAGGACAGGACACACAGATACGCAGTATTTT
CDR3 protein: CASRYRTGHTDTQYF

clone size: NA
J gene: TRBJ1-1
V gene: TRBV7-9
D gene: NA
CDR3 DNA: TGTGCCAGCAGCTTCTCTTCGGTCACTGAAGCTTTCTTT
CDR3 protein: CASSFSSVTEAFF

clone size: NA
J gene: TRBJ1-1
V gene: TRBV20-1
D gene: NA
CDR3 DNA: TGCAGTGCTAGAGACGTCGAGGCTTTCTTT
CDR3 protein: CSARDVEAFF

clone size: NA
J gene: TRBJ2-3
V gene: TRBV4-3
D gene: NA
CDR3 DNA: TGCGCCAGCAGCCAACTGACTAGGACTAGCACAGATACGCAGTATTTT
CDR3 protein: CASSQLTRTSTDTQYF

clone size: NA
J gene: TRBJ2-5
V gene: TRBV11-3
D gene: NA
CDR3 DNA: TGTGCCAGCAGCTTCTCTCGGGCCGAGGGGGGGTACCAAGAGACCCAGTACTTC
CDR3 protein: CASSFSRAEGGYQETQYF

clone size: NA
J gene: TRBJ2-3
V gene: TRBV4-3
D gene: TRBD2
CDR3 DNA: TGCGCCAGCAGCCACGTAGCGGGAGGGCGAACAGATACGCAGTATTTT
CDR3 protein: CASSHVAGGRTDTQYF

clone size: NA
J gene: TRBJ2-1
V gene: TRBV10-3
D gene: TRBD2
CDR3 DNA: TGTGCAAATAGTCCCCAACTAGCGGGAGGTGTGAATGAGCAGTTCTTC
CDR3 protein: CANSPQLAGGVNEQFF

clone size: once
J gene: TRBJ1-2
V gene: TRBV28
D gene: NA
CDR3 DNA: TGTGCCAGCAGTTGGAGGGGGGATGGCTACACCTTC
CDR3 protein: CASSWRGDGYTF

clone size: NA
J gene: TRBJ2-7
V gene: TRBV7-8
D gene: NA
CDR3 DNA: TGTGCCAGCAGCTTAATTGGGAACGGACAGTACGAGCAGTACTTC
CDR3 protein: CASSLIGNGQYEQYF

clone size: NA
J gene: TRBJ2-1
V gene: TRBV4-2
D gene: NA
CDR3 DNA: TGTGCCAGCAGCCACGTGTCGGCTAGCCGAGAAAAGGCTGAGCAGTTCTTC
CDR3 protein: CASSHVSASREKAEQFF

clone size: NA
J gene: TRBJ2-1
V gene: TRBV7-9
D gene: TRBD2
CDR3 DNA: TGTGCCAGCAGCCCTCCGGGACTAGCGGGAGGGGCCTCCAATGAGCAGTTCTTC
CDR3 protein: CASSPPGLAGGASNEQFF

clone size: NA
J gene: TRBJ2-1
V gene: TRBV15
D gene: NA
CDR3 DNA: TGTGCCACCAGCAGAGATAGTGTTGCGCGGAAATACAATGAGCAGTTCTTC
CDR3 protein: CATSRDSVARKYNEQFF

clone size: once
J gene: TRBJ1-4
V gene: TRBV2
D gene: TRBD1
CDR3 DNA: TGTGCCAGCAGCGAGCGACTCCTATCGACAGGGATGTTCGCAACTAATGAAAAACTGTTTTTT
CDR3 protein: CASSERLLSTGMFATNEKLFF

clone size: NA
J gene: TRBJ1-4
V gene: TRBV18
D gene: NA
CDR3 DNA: TGTGCCAGCTCACCGGGGGAGCTCCGGACTAATGAAAAACTGTTTTTT
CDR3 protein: CASSPGELRTNEKLFF

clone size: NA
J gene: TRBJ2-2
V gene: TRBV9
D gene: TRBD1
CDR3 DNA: TGTGCCAGCAGCGTAGTGGGACAGGTTTCCCACGGGGAGCTGTTTTTT
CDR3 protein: CASSVVGQVSHGELFF

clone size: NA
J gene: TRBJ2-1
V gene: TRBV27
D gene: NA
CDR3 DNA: TGTGCCACTTCCAGTCCCCTTTATAGCTCCTACAATGAGCAGTTCTTC
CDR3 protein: CATSSPLYSSYNEQFF

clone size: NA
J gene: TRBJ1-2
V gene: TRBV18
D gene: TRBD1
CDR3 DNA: TGTGCCAGCTCACCACTGGGACAGAATGCCTATGGCTACACCTTC
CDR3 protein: CASSPLGQNAYGYTF

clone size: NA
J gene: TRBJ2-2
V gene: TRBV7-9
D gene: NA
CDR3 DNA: TGTGCCAGCAGCTCACCTATAACCGGGGAGCTGTTTTTT
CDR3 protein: CASSSPITGELFF